These 20 T cell receptor beta chains share one sample of origin, sequenced in a study of spatial heterogeneity in lung cancer. From the 5' RACE reads, TCRdb called clonotypes with MiXCR, one entry per CDR3 protein. The top ten hold 6.9% of the sample, which has over 90,000 distinct CDR3 sequences, 7.5% to 10% seen once. Noted time point: sample taken at primary tumor resection. Tumor, nontumor lung or frozen PBMC supplied whole RNA, sequenced without sorting. This specimen was PBMCs, taken at surgery. The receptors derive from a male donor with early-stage non-small cell lung cancer.

This clonotype was detected ten times or more. This rearrangement joins TRBV10-3 to TRBJ1-1, with no clear D. Germline CDR1 ENHRY, CDR2 SYGVKD. The CDR3 runs to 15 residues. The germline V and J ends were trimmed by 0 bases and 6 bases, with 14 bases remaining between them. CDR3 protein: CAISESGRWESEAFF. The CDR3 bases are TGTGCCATCAGTGAGTCGGGCCGCTGGGAGTCTGAAGCTTTCTTT.

In this sample, this clonotype is medium-sized. The V call is TRBV10-2, the J call TRBJ2-7, with a tentative D call TRBD2 (6 bases). Trimming removed 9 bases at V and 2 bases at J, with 17 bases between. The germline V gene encodes CDR1 WSHSY and CDR2 SAAADI. The CDR3 loop spans 14 amino acids. CDR3 nucleotide sequence: TGCGCCAGTAGTCGGGTAGCGGAGGCCTACGAGCAGTACTTC. It specifies CASSRVAEAYEQYF.

This sequence joins TRBV7-2 and TRBJ1-2; D may be TRBD1 (6 bases). The CDR3 covers 13 residues. The V end was cut by 5 bases, the J end by 4 bases, with 11 bases between. Germline CDR1 and CDR2: SGHTA and FQGNSA. The CDR3 here is CASSPRTVYGYTF. The CDR3 DNA follows: TGTGCCAGCAGCCCCCGGACAGTCTATGGCTACACCTTC.

The gene calls are TRBV28 and TRBJ2-5, with D maybe TRBD2 (5 bases). This CDR3 is built from 15 residues. Trimming took 5 bases from V and 4 from J, leaving 17 bases between them. Germline values: CDR1 MDHEN, CDR2 SYDVKM. The chain's CDR3 is CASSQGGSMIETQYF. For the CDR3, the DNA is TGTGCCAGCAGTCAAGGAGGCAGCATGATAGAGACCCAGTACTTC.

This clonotype was found a few times. V gene TRBV12-5 combines with J gene TRBJ2-3; 7 positions agree with TRBD1. Germline V lookup: CDR1 LGHNT, CDR2 FRNRAP. V gave up 1 base and J gave up 4 bases; unmatched junction bases: 5. The CDR3 length is 15 residues. The CDR3 loop is CASGLGRTGADTQYF. The CDR3 bases are TGTGCTAGTGGTTTGGGCCGGACAGGCGCAGATACGCAGTATTTT.

This clonotype was observed many times. The chain couples TRBV5-1 to TRBJ2-3, with 9 positions matching TRBD2. This CDR3 region has 14 residues. With 4 bases clipped from V and 4 bases from J, the junction kept 4 bases outside the gene matches. In germline, CDR1 is SGHRS, CDR2 YFSETQ. The DNA of the CDR3 is TGCGCCAGCAGCGGGCGGGGGGGCGCAGATACGCAGTATTTT. Translated, it gives CASSGRGGADTQYF.

The V gene is TRBV20-1, the J gene TRBJ1-5; a weak D match, TRBD1 (6 bases). Germline lookup yields CDR1 DFQATT and CDR2 SNEGSKA (reference sequence). The V gene lost 4 bases and the J gene lost 0 bases, with 13 bases spanning the gap. CDR3 size: 15 residues. The CDR3 is CSAIRDMYSNQPQHF. The CDR3 DNA is TGCAGTGCTATCCGGGACATGTATAGCAATCAGCCCCAGCATTTT.

At least ten counts were recorded for this clonotype. The chain employs TRBV7-6 and TRBJ2-7; 7 bases match TRBD1. J gave up 2 bases and V 5 bases, and 6 bases lay outside the gene matches. Per the germline V gene, CDR1 is SGHVS and CDR2 is FNYEAQ. The CDR3 covers 14 residues. The CDR3 DNA sequence: TGTGCCAGCAGCCGTTTAGGGGGCACCTACGAGCAGTACTTC. Its translation: CASSRLGGTYEQYF.

This clonotype was seen ten or more times. The chain uses TRBV4-2 and TRBJ2-1, with D possibly being TRBD1 or TRBD2 (7 bases each). Germline V CDR1 and CDR2: LGHNA, YNFKEQ. Trimming took 4 bases from V and 11 from J, leaving 24 bases between them. This CDR3 is built from 16 residues. The CDR3 DNA reads as TGTGCCAGCAGCCGACAGGCCAGACAGGGAGGGGTTAAGCAGTTCTTC. Its translation is CASSRQARQGGVKQFF.

By sample share, this clonotype is medium-sized (0.01 to 0.1%). The V call is TRBV29-1, the J call TRBJ2-1; 10 bases fit TRBD1. Losses at the gene ends were 7 bases for V and 9 bases for J; bases not matched to a gene: 12. CDR1 SQVTM and CDR2 ANQGSEA come from the germline V gene. The CDR3 sequence is 14 residues long. The CDR3 protein is CSGRGGQGFGEQFF. The CDR3 DNA follows: TGCAGCGGGAGAGGGGGACAGGGGTTTGGTGAGCAGTTCTTC.

The J gene is TRBJ2-2, the V gene TRBV5-1; D tentatively reads TRBD1 or TRBD2 (5 bases each). CDR3 length: 15 amino acids. V was cut by 4 bases and J by 1 base, with 11 bases left in between. Germline-derived CDR1 and CDR2 are SGHRS and YFSETQ. Here the CDR3 reads CASSNGGLNTGELFF. CDR3 DNA sequence: TGCGCCAGCAGCAATGGGGGTTTGAACACCGGGGAGCTGTTTTTT.

This clonotype was observed a handful of times. The CDR3 sequence: CATSSRTGGNYEQYF. The CDR3 DNA follows: TGTGCCACCAGCAGCAGGACAGGGGGCAACTACGAGCAGTACTTC. The chain links TRBV15 to TRBJ2-7; 11 bases align to TRBD1. The CDR3 extends over 15 amino acids. From germline, CDR1 is LNHNV and CDR2 YYDKDF (reference sequence). The J segment lost 3 bases and the V segment lost 3 bases, leaving 4 bases of the junction unmatched.

The V and J genes are TRBV7-2 and TRBJ2-5; D perhaps matches TRBD2 (6 bases). V gave up 1 base and J gave up 1 base, with 10 bases separating them. This CDR3 has 15 amino acids. CDR1 SGHTA and CDR2 FQGNSA come from the germline V gene. The CDR3 protein is CASSLVGGSQETQYF. Here the CDR3 DNA reads TGTGCCAGCAGCTTAGTCGGAGGGAGCCAAGAGACCCAGTACTTC. Full variable domain (missing parts from reference TRBV7-2 and TRBJ2-5): GAGVSQSPSNKVTEKGKDVELRCDPISGHTALYWYRQSLGQGLEFLIYFQGNSAPDKSGLPSDRFSAERTGGSVSTLTIQRTQQEDSAVYLCASSLVGGSQETQYFGPGTRLLVL.

At least ten counts were recorded for this clonotype. V is TRBV11-2 and J is TRBJ2-7, with 7 bases identical to TRBD1. CDR1 is SGHAT, CDR2 FQNNGV, per germline. The CDR3 totals 12 residues. The V gene end was trimmed by 5 bases and the J gene end by 6 bases; junction bases not matched to a gene: 4. The CDR3 DNA reads TGTGCCAGCAGCATCGGACAGGTCGAGCAGTACTTC. It codes for CASSIGQVEQYF. The whole variable domain, remainder taken from reference TRBV11-2 and TRBJ2-7, is EAGVAQSPRYKIIEKRQSVAFWCNPISGHATLYWYQQILGQGPKLLIQFQNNGVVDDSQLPKDRFSAERLKGVDSTLKIQPAKLEDSAVYLCASSIGQVEQYFGPGTRLTVT.

This clonotype appeared a few times. The chain has TRBV7-3 and TRBJ2-3; no firm D call. Germline loops: CDR1 SGHTA, CDR2 FQGTGA. The CDR3 totals 14 residues. V was pared by 2 bases and J by 6 bases, with 12 bases between. As DNA, the CDR3 is TGTGCCAGCAGCTTATTGAGGATATTGGATACGCAGTATTTT. It is translated as CASSLLRILDTQYF.

This clonotype was counted a few times. V usage is TRBV5-5 and J usage is TRBJ1-5, with D possibly being TRBD1 (5 bases). V was trimmed by 0 bases and J by 0 bases, leaving 13 bases between them. The CDR3 totals 17 residues. Germline values: CDR1 SGHKS, CDR2 YYEKEE (reference sequence). The CDR3 here is CASSLVGGGHSNQPQHF. The CDR3 bases are TGTGCCAGCAGCTTGGTCGGGGGAGGGCATAGCAATCAGCCCCAGCATTTT.

The V gene is TRBV28, the J gene TRBJ2-2, with 11 bases that match TRBD2. CDR3 length: 15 amino acids. V gave up 6 bases and J gave up 4 bases; unmatched junction bases: 4. From germline, CDR1 is MDHEN and CDR2 SYDVKM. Written as DNA, the CDR3 is TGTGCCAGCAGGACTAGCGGGGCCTCCACCGGGGAGCTGTTTTTT. It yields the protein CASRTSGASTGELFF.

This clonotype was detected many times. CDR3 loop: CASSQGTGGLQFF. CDR3 DNA: TGTGCCAGCAGCCAAGGCACAGGGGGTTTGCAGTTCTTC. The chain employs TRBV3-1 and TRBJ2-1; 8 bases match TRBD1. The V segment lost 1 base and the J segment 12 bases; nucleotides outside the gene matches: 5. The CDR3 is 13 amino acids. Germline V CDR1 and CDR2: LGHDT, YNNKEL (reference sequence).

V gene TRBV28 combines with J gene TRBJ1-2; D might be TRBD1 (5 bases). CDR3 length equals 17 residues. The V gene lost 7 bases and the J gene lost 3 bases, with 24 bases spanning the gap. Germline V gene sequence: CDR1 MDHEN, CDR2 SYDVKM. The chain's CDR3 is CASTSGRAGGRDYGYTF. The CDR3 nucleotides are TGTGCCAGCACCTCAGGGAGGGCAGGCGGTCGGGACTATGGCTACACCTTC.

This clonotype was recorded a few times. The chain's CDR3 is CASSRLAGAAYNEQFF. CDR3 bases: TGTGCCAGCAGTCGACTAGCGGGAGCGGCGTACAATGAGCAGTTCTTC. The chain is built from TRBV6-5 and TRBJ2-1; 12 bases line up with TRBD2. This CDR3 spans 16 amino acids. Germline V CDR1 and CDR2: MNHEY, SVGAGI. V shed 5 bases, J shed 4 bases, and the junction held 6 bases outside the gene matches.